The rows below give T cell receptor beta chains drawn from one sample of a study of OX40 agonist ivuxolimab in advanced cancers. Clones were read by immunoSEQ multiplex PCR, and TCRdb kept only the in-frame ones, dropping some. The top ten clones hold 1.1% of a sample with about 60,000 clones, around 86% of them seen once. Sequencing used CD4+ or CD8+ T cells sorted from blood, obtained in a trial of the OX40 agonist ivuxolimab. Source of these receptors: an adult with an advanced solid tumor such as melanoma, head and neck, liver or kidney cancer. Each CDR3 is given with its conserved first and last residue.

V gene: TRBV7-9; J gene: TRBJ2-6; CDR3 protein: CASSFRGQISGANVLTF
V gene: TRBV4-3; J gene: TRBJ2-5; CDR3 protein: CASSQESAGGSETQYF
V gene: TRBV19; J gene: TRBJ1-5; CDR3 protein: CASTNGRGWQPQHF
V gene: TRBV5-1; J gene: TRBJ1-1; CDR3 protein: CASSLTRETEAFF
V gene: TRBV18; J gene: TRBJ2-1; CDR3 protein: CASSPPAKVYNEQFF
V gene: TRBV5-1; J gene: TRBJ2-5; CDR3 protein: CASHPGAVPEETQYF
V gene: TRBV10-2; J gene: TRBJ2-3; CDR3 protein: CASSEFTGRTDTQYF
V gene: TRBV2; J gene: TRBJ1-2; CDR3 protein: CASSEVRGSANYGYTF
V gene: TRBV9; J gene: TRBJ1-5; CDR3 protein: CASSVGWGRGQPQHF
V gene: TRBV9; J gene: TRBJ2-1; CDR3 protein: CASSSAGEAYNEQFF
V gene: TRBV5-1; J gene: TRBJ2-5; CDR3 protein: CASSLPQGNQETQYF
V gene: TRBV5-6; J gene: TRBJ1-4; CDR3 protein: CASSWGTNEKLFF
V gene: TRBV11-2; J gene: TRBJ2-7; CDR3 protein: CASSLEPGFEQYF
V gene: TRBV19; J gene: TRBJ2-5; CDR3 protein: CASSRGLAGGETQYF
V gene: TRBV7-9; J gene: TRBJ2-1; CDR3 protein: CASSPDTSGLYNEQFF
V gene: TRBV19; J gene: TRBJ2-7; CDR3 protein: CASKAGGESNEQYF
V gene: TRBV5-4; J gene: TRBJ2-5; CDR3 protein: CASSLGVSSEETQYF
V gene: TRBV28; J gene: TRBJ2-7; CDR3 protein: CASSPGGVFEPGGYEQYF
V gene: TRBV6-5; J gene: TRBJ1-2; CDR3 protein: CASREIGGTYGYTF
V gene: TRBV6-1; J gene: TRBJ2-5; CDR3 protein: CASSSGGGRAETQYF
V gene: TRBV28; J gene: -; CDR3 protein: CASSGTSGRFSYEQYF
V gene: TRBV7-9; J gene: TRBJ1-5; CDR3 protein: CASSLGWAGRDQPQHF
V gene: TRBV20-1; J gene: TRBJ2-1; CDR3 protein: CSAREDNEQFF
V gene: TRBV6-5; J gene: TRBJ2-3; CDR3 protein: CASSYLKKGANTQYF
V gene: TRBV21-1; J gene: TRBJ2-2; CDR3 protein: CASSKASQGFSTGELFF
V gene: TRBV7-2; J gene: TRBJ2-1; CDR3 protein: CASSPTSYEQFF
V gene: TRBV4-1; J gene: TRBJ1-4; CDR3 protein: CASNPLYYRDATNEKLFF
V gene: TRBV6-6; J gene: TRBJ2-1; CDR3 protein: CASQSLNEQFF
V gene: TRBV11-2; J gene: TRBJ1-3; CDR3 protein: CASSLGVRITSGNTIYF
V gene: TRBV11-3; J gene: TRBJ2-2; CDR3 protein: CASSGFSNTGELFF
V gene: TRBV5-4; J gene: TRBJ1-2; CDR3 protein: CASSLGGTAAYGYTF
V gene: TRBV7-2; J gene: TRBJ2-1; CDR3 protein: CASSKNNYASMNEQFF
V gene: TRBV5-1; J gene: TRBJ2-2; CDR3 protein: CASSLGGSTNTGELFF
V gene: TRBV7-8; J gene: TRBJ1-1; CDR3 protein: CASSSGAVNTEAFF
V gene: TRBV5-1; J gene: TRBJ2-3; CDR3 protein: CASSPPTSGRTDTQYF
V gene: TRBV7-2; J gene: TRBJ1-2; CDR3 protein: CASSLSRDGLNYGYTF
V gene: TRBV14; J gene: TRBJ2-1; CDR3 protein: CASSRGENNEQFF
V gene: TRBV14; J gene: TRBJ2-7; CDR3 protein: CASSLRYGAGDVGEQYF
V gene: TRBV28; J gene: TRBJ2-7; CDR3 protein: CASRTGGNSYEQYF
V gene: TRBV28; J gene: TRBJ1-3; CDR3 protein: CASSSPGGSGGTTIYF
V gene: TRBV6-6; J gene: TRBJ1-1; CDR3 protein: CASRGTANTEAFF
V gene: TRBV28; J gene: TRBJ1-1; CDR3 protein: CASSMELNTEAFF
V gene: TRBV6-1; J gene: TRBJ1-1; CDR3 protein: CASSADRFNTEAFF
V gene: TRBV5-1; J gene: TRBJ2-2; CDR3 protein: CASSIGTGFPGELFF
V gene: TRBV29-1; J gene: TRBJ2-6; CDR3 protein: CSVDSSGANVLTF
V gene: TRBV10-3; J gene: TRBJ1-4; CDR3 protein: CAISVVLGEKLFF